This section outlines one T cell receptor (beta chain) sequence together with its context. A read error may be the cause here, since a much bigger clone is one base away. The data were obtained in a study of Graves' ophthalmopathy and Graves' hyperthyroidism. Study details: If no ophthalmopathy appeared within 18 months of follow-up, hyperthyroidism was termed stable.

The V gene's germline CDR1 is SGHTA and CDR2 FQGNSA. There are 14 residues in the CDR3. V was pared by 5 bases and J by 2 bases, with 13 bases between. Amplifying from RNA transcripts, the study obtained TCR beta CDR3 regions. HTBI primers primed a first-round RT-PCR, and a second-round multiplex PCR followed. TCRdb redid the calling of the multiplex PCR reads with MiXCR, one entry per CDR3 protein. Here the sample spans around 1.1 million distinct CDR3 sequences, about 40% being singletons. Patients were left out if they had other autoimmune diseases, uncontrolled infections, pregnancy or lactation. Orbital computed tomography and thyroid ultrasound, along with TRAb, serum thyroxine and clinical symptoms, underpinned diagnosis.

Sequences were obtained from peripheral blood or thyroid tissue (not recorded which). The sequence came from an adult man with Graves' hyperthyroidism. The chain couples TRBV7-2 to TRBJ2-7; D gene ambiguous. CDR3 DNA sequence: TGTGCCAGCAGCCCCATATGGACCGCCTACGAGCAGTACTTC. Protein: CASSPIWTAYEQYF. Full variable domain (missing parts from reference TRBV7-2 and TRBJ2-7): GAGVSQSPSNKVTEKGKDVELRCDPISGHTALYWYRQSLGQGLEFLIYFQGNSAPDKSGLPSDRFSAERTGGSVSTLTIQRTQQEDSAVYLCASSPIWTAYEQYFGPGTRLTVT.